The 20 T cell receptor beta chains reported below all come from one sample, sequenced in a study of blood T cells in healthy people across ages. It was with a sample-barcoded 5' primer and a J-beta primer mix that a second PCR of roughly 6 to 12 cycles was run. From the 5' RACE reads, TCRdb called clonotypes with MiXCR, one entry per CDR3 protein. The sample lists about 670,000 distinct CDR3 sequences; approximately 40% were seen once. Sequenced input: blood. The receptors stem from an elderly man in good health.

A few counts support this clonotype. The CDR3 protein is CASSLASGRGAYNEQFF. The CDR3 coding sequence is TGTGCCAGCAGCTTAGCGAGTGGCAGGGGCGCCTACAATGAGCAGTTCTTC. The V and J genes are TRBV7-2 and TRBJ2-1; D might be TRBD1 (6 bases). Germline CDR1 and CDR2: SGHTA and FQGNSA. The CDR3 extends over 17 amino acids. Trimming pared 0 bases from V and 2 bases from J, leaving 14 bases between. Combining the CDR3 with reference TRBV7-2 and TRBJ2-1 gives the whole variable domain GAGVSQSPSNKVTEKGKDVELRCDPISGHTALYWYRQSLGQGLEFLIYFQGNSAPDKSGLPSDRFSAERTGGSVSTLTIQRTQQEDSAVYLCASSLASGRGAYNEQFFGPGTRLTVL.

This sequence joins TRBV28 and TRBJ2-7, with TRBD1 identical over 10 bases. The germline gives CDR1 MDHEN, CDR2 SYDVKM. The CDR3 is 15 amino acids. V lost 6 bases and J lost 2; bases outside the gene matches: 7. The CDR3 DNA follows: TGTGCCAGCAGAACTCCGGGACAGGGGCCCTACGAGCAGTACTTC. Encoded protein: CASRTPGQGPYEQYF.

Of note for this clonotype: One base away lies a much larger clone, so this may be a sequencing read error. V is TRBV7-8 and J is TRBJ2-1, with D tentatively TRBD2 (6 bases). Germline values: CDR1 SGHVS, CDR2 FQNEAQ. This CDR3 is 15 amino acids long. CDR3 sequence reads: CASSQSGQSYNEPFF. The CDR3, as DNA: TGTGCCAGCAGCCAAAGCGGGCAATCCTACAATGAGCCGTTCTTC.

Remarks on this clonotype: This may stem from a read error, because a much larger clone lies one nucleotide away. The chain has TRBV7-9 and TRBJ2-1; D unclear. CDR1 and CDR2 (germline): SEHNR, FQNEAQ (reference sequence). The ends were cut back, 0 bases at V and 5 bases at J, with 5 bases in the middle. This CDR3 comprises 13 residues. The CDR3 DNA sequence: TGTGCCAGCAGCTTAGCGAGTGACAATGAGCAGTTCTTC. Its protein is CASSLASDNEQFF.

This chain connects TRBV6-2 or TRBV6-3 to TRBJ2-3, with D perhaps being TRBD1 or TRBD2 (5 bases each). Deletions cut 5 bases from V and 0 bases from J, with 9 bases between. Germline CDR1 is MNHEY and CDR2 is SVGEGT. CDR3 length: 14 amino acids. This CDR3 is CASSRGVSTDTQYF. The CDR3 DNA is TGTGCCAGCAGTCGAGGGGTTAGCACAGATACGCAGTATTTT.

The chain joins TRBV11-2 to TRBJ2-4; 8 nucleotides line up with TRBD1. The J call is in doubt because the DNA end fits TRBJ2-7 better. The CDR3 is 13 residues long. CDR1 and CDR2 (germline): SGHAT, FQNNGV. The CDR3, as DNA: TGTGCCAGCAGCCCCAGCAGGGGGCACGAGCAGTACTTC. Residues: CASSPSRGHEQYF.

This clonotype was counted ten times or more. The chain couples TRBV6-5 to TRBJ1-2, with TRBD1 identical over 7 bases. V lost 6 bases to trimming and J lost 8 bases; unmatched junction nucleotides: 9. Germline V lookup: CDR1 MNHEY, CDR2 SVGAGI. The CDR3 length is 13 residues. The CDR3 region is CASRKDRVGGYTF. In DNA, the CDR3 is TGTGCCAGCAGAAAAGACAGGGTAGGAGGCTACACCTTC.

The chain recombines TRBV5-1 with TRBJ2-2; D not resolved. The CDR3 contains 14 residues. The V gene's germline CDR1 is SGHRS and CDR2 YFSETQ. Trimming pared 5 bases from V and 1 base from J, leaving 9 bases between. The DNA for the CDR3 is TGCGCCAGCAGTCCAGGACGGAACACCGGGGAGCTGTTTTTT. Translated, it gives CASSPGRNTGELFF.

The chain uses TRBV27 and TRBJ1-2, with TRBD1 identical over 7 bases. CDR3 length: 15 amino acids. The junction had 14 bases not matched to a gene; V was cut back by 8 bases and J by 5 bases. CDR1 and CDR2 (germline): MNHEY, SMNVEV (reference sequence). In DNA, the CDR3 is TGTGCCAGCCGCTTTGGGGCAGGGGGAGGGTATGGCTACACCTTC. This encodes CASRFGAGGGYGYTF.

This chain links TRBV7-6 with TRBJ2-6; TRBD2 aligns across 11 bases. This CDR3 spans 18 amino acids. J lost 5 bases, V lost 8 bases, and 14 bases had no gene match. CDR1 SGHVS and CDR2 FNYEAQ come from the germline V gene. CDR3 in amino acids: CASAQSQLAGGRANVLTF. The DNA for the CDR3 is TGTGCCAGCGCCCAGAGCCAGCTAGCGGGGGGTCGGGCCAACGTCCTGACTTTC.

The chain couples TRBV7-2 to TRBJ2-2; D is undetermined. Germline V gene sequence: CDR1 SGHTA, CDR2 FQGNSA. Trimming removed 1 base at V and 8 bases at J, with 11 bases between. This CDR3 comprises 14 residues. CDR3: CASSLVQLRGELFF. CDR3 bases: TGTGCCAGCAGCTTAGTCCAGCTAAGGGGGGAGCTGTTTTTT.

The V call is TRBV6-5, the J call TRBJ2-1, with 7 bases identical to TRBD2. V was pared by 6 bases and J by 4 bases, with 6 bases of the junction left unmatched. Per the germline V gene, CDR1 is MNHEY and CDR2 is SVGAGI. The CDR3 spans 14 residues. CDR3 DNA sequence: TGTGCCAGCAGGCGGGAGATGGGATACAATGAGCAGTTCTTC. Residues: CASRREMGYNEQFF.

The chain carries TRBV11-2 and TRBJ2-5, with 10 bases that match TRBD2. CDR1 SGHAT and CDR2 FQNNGV come from the germline V gene. The CDR3 covers 16 residues. V trimming: 0 bases; J trimming: 2 bases; junction bases outside the gene matches: 3. DNA of the CDR3: TGTGCCAGCAGCTTAGAATTTAGCGGGGGGCAAGAGACCCAGTACTTC. Translation gives CASSLEFSGGQETQYF.

This clonotype occurred many times. J is TRBJ2-5 and V is TRBV6-2 or TRBV6-3; D gene ambiguous. Germline assignment: CDR1 MNHEY and CDR2 SVGEGT. V was shortened by 8 bases and J by 7 bases, with 17 bases between the two germline ends. The CDR3 consists of 13 residues. The CDR3 protein is CASALPTRWTQYF. The CDR3 nucleotides read TGTGCCAGCGCACTCCCGACACGGTGGACCCAGTACTTC.

This clonotype has only a few counts. The genes are TRBV14 and TRBJ2-7; D is possibly TRBD2 (5 bases). CDR1 SGHDN and CDR2 FVKESK come from the germline V gene. V dropped 1 base and J dropped 6 bases, with 10 bases sitting between them. This CDR3 spans 13 amino acids. CDR3 region: CASSQGLGSEQYF. The CDR3 coding sequence is TGTGCCAGCAGCCAAGGTCTGGGGAGCGAGCAGTACTTC.

This clonotype was seen at least ten times. The gene calls are TRBV29-1 and TRBJ2-5, with D perhaps given as TRBD1 or TRBD2 (5 bases each). This CDR3 region has 11 residues. V lost 4 bases, J lost 5 bases, and 8 bases lay in between. Germline V gene lookup returns CDR1 SQVTM and CDR2 ANQGSEA. CDR3 nucleotides: TGCAGCGTTGGAGGGGAGGAGACCCAGTACTTC. Translating it yields CSVGGEETQYF.

V gene TRBV12-3 or TRBV12-4 combines with J gene TRBJ2-7; D unclear. V shed 0 bases and J shed 2 bases, with 8 bases lying between them. This CDR3 has 14 amino acids. The CDR3 is CASSLANPPYEQYF. The CDR3 DNA follows: TGTGCCAGCAGTTTAGCCAACCCCCCCTACGAGCAGTACTTC.

The V call is TRBV10-3, the J call TRBJ2-7; either TRBD1 or TRBD2 may supply D (6 bases each). V was pared by 6 bases and J by 0 bases, with 15 bases between. The CDR3 is 15 amino acids. Germline CDR1 reads ENHRY; CDR2 reads SYGVKD. The CDR3 DNA is TGTGCCATCAGGCGGGACACCCAGGGCTCCTACGAGCAGTACTTC. It encodes CAIRRDTQGSYEQYF.

The chain employs TRBV24-1 and TRBJ2-5, with D possibly called TRBD1 or TRBD2 (5 bases each). Germline assignment: CDR1 KGHDR and CDR2 SFDVKD. V was clipped by 0 bases and J by 2 bases, with 9 bases between them. The CDR3 consists of 15 residues. The chain's CDR3 is CATSDLRWGQETQYF. The CDR3 DNA follows: TGTGCCACCAGTGATTTGCGTTGGGGGCAAGAGACCCAGTACTTC.

The chain couples TRBV7-6 to TRBJ2-6; D is ambiguous. Per germline, CDR1 SGHVS and CDR2 FNYEAQ. V was shortened by 5 bases and J by 0 bases, with 8 bases between the two germline ends. The CDR3 loop spans 15 amino acids. The CDR3 DNA is TGTGCCAGCAGCCCAATTTTCTCTGGGGCCAACGTCCTGACTTTC. Encoded protein: CASSPIFSGANVLTF.